One and the same sample provided the 9 T cell receptor beta chains below, sequenced in a study of T cell changes during pregnancy in multiple sclerosis. Sequenced by immunoSEQ multiplex PCR; TCRdb stores in-frame clones only, minus some. The sample lists roughly 20,000 clones, 88% occurring once. The specimen was CD8+ T cells from peripheral blood mononuclear cells, collected in the third trimester of pregnancy. The source is a female donor in good health, enrolled as a control in a pregnancy study.

This clone has only a few counts. The V and J genes are TRBV7-8 and TRBJ1-2, with D uncertain. The CDR3 consists of 15 residues. Trimming shortened V by 2 bases and J by 5 bases, and 15 bases separated the two germline ends. The germline CDR1 and CDR2 sequences are SGHVS and FQNEAQ. CDR3 protein: CASSLIQAPSYGYTF. The CDR3 nucleotides are TGTGCCAGCAGCTTAATTCAGGCCCCCTCGTATGGCTACACCTTC.

This clone counts as medium-sized. The V call is TRBV13, the J call TRBJ2-1, with D unclear. There are 11 residues in the CDR3. V was shortened by 5 bases and J by 3 bases, with 2 bases between the two germline ends. Germline lookup yields CDR1 PRHDT and CDR2 FYEKMQ (reference sequence). The CDR3 loop is CASSRYNEQFF. The CDR3 DNA reads as TGTGCCAGCAGCCGCTACAATGAGCAGTTCTTC.

The rearrangement uses TRBV21-1 and TRBJ2-7; the D call in the table, TRBD2, was not verified against the DNA. TRBV21-1 corresponds to a pseudogene. The CDR3 runs to 14 residues. CDR3 amino acids: CASSGPKNVHEQYF. The CDR3 DNA reads as TGTGCCAGCAGCGGTCCTAAGAACGTCCACGAGCAGTACTTC.

This chain uses TRBV27 with TRBJ1-2; tentatively, D is TRBD1 (6 bases). Germline V lookup: CDR1 MNHEY, CDR2 SMNVEV (reference sequence). The V end lost 6 bases, the J end lost 4 bases, and 12 bases lay between the germline ends. This CDR3 is 13 amino acids long. The chain's CDR3 is CASRDSFSYGYTF. CDR3 coding DNA: TGTGCCAGCAGGGACAGTTTTTCCTATGGCTACACCTTC.

This clone came up once. The rearrangement links TRBV18 to TRBJ1-2, with TRBD1 identical over 10 bases. Germline V lookup: CDR1 KGHSH, CDR2 LQKENI. The V gene end was trimmed by 0 bases and the J gene end by 8 bases; junction bases not matched to a gene: 6. This CDR3 spans 15 amino acids. The CDR3 DNA reads TGTGCCAGCTCACCACCGGGACAGGGGCCTTTGGGCTACACCTTC. Protein sequence: CASSPPGQGPLGYTF.

The chain links TRBV29-1 to TRBJ2-7; 8 bases agree with TRBD1. The V segment lost 4 bases and the J segment 6 bases; nucleotides outside the gene matches: 5. Germline V CDR1 and CDR2: SQVTM, ANQGSEA. There are 12 residues in the CDR3. Written as DNA, the CDR3 is TGCAGCGTTGCCCCAGGGGGCCTCGAGCAGTACTTC. Its protein product is CSVAPGGLEQYF.

The chain has TRBV15 and TRBJ2-7, with TRBD2 identical over 8 bases. Germline CDR1 LNHNV, CDR2 YYDKDF (reference sequence). The V and J ends lost 6 bases and 7 bases, in that order; junction bases with no gene match: 8. This CDR3 has 13 residues. CDR3 sequence: CATRGSGTSEQYF. CDR3 DNA sequence: TGTGCCACCAGAGGCTCCGGGACTAGTGAGCAGTACTTC.

The rearrangement links TRBV29-1 to TRBJ1-2; 7 bases map to TRBD1. V gave up 6 bases and J gave up 4 bases; unmatched junction bases: 2. CDR3 length: 11 amino acids. Germline CDR1 reads SQVTM; CDR2 reads ANQGSEA. CDR3 coding DNA: TGCAGCGTGACAGGGTTCTATGGCTACACCTTC. It translates to CSVTGFYGYTF.

The chain uses TRBV27 and TRBJ2-7; 9 bases are shared with TRBD2. V shed 4 bases, J shed 3 bases, and the junction held 19 bases outside the gene matches. CDR1 is MNHEY and CDR2 is SMNVEV in the germline V gene (reference sequence). The CDR3 consists of 19 residues. The chain's CDR3 is CASSSNLPPLGSGSYEQYF. CDR3 DNA: TGTGCCAGCAGTTCTAACCTTCCTCCTCTTGGTAGCGGGAGCTACGAGCAGTACTTC.